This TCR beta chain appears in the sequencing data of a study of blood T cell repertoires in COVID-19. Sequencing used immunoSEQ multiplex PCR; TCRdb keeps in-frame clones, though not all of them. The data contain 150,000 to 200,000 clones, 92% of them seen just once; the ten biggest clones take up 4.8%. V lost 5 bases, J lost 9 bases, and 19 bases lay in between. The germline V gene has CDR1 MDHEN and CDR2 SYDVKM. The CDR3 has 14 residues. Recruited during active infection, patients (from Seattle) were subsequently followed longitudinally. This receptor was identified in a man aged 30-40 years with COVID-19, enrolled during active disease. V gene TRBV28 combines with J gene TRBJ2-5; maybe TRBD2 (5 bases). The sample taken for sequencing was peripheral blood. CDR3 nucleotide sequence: TGTGCCAGCAGTAAACCTAGCCCGAGAAGAGCCCAGTACTTC. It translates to CASSKPSPRRAQYF.